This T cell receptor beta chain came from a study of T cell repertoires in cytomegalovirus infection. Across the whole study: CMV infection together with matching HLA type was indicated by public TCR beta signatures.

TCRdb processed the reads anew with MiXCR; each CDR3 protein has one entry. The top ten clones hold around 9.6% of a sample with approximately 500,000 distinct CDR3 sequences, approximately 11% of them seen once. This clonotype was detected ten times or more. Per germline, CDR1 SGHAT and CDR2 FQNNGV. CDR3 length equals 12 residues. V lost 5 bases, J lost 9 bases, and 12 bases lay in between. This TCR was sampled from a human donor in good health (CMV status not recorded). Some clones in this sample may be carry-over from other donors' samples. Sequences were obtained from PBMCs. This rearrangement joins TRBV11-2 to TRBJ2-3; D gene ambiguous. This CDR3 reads CASSSQGKTQYF. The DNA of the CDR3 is TGTGCCAGCAGCAGTCAAGGAAAGACGCAGTATTTT.